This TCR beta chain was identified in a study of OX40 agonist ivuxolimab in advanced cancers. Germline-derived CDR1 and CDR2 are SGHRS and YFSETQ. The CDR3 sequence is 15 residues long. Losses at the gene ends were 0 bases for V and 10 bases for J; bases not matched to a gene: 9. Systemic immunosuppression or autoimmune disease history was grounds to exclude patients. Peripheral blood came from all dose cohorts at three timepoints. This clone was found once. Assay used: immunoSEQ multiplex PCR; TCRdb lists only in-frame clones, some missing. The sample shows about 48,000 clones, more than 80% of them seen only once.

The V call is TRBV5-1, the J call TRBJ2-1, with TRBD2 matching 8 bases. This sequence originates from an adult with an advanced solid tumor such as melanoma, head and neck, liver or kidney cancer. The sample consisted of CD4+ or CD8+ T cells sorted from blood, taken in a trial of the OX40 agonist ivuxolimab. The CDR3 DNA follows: TGCGCCAGCAGCTTGGTGCGGCGGGGGGCTGGCGAGCAGTTCTTC. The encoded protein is CASSLVRRGAGEQFF. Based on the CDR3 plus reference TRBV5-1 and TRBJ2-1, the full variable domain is KAGVTQTPRYLIKTRGQQVTLSCSPISGHRSVSWYQQTPGQGLQFLFEYFSETQRNKGNFPGRFSGRQFSNSRSEMNVSTLELGDSALYLCASSLVRRGAGEQFFGPGTRLTVL.